This entry lists 17 T cell receptor beta chains sequenced from one sample in a study of blood T cell repertoires in COVID-19. Clones were read by immunoSEQ multiplex PCR, and TCRdb kept only the in-frame ones, dropping some. This sample carries around 200,000 clones, 70% to 90% of them seen once, and the ten largest clones take under 0.85%. The material sequenced was PBMCs or T cells enriched from blood (not recorded which). These receptors all stem from a woman aged 18-30 years who had recovered from COVID-19.

This sequence joins TRBV7-2 and TRBJ1-5; TRBD1 is a possible D gene (5 bases). This CDR3 region has 12 residues. The germline V gene encodes CDR1 SGHTA and CDR2 FQGNSA. The V end lost 2 bases, the J end lost 9 bases, and 8 bases lay between the germline ends. The CDR3 reads CASSLSGGPQHF. The CDR3 DNA follows: TGTGCCAGCAGCTTATCCGGGGGGCCCCAGCATTTT.

This sequence joins TRBV7-3 and TRBJ2-2, with a tentative D call TRBD2 (6 bases). Germline V gene lookup returns CDR1 SGHTA and CDR2 FQGTGA. The CDR3 loop spans 15 amino acids. Trimming removed 1 base from V and 4 bases from J, with 10 bases in between. CDR3 protein: CASSLRAGGTGELFF. As DNA, the CDR3 is TGTGCCAGCAGCTTAAGGGCCGGGGGCACCGGGGAGCTGTTTTTT.

The chain carries TRBV15 and TRBJ1-2, with D perhaps matching TRBD1 (6 bases). Germline V gene data show CDR1 as LNHNV and CDR2 as YYDKDF (reference sequence). The germline V and J ends were trimmed by 0 bases and 6 bases, with 23 bases remaining between them. The CDR3 runs 18 residues. In nucleotides, the CDR3 is TGTGCCACCAGCAGAGATTGGCTGGGGGACATCGGGATCCATGGCTACACCTTC. Encoded protein: CATSRDWLGDIGIHGYTF.

This clone was seen a few times. The gene calls are TRBV7-8 and TRBJ2-7; possibly TRBD2 for D (6 bases). Germline loops: CDR1 SGHVS, CDR2 FQNEAQ. Trimming pared 7 bases from V and 5 bases from J, leaving 15 bases between. The CDR3 is 13 amino acids. CDR3 in amino acids: CASNPYPGDEQYF. The CDR3 nucleotides are TGTGCCAGCAATCCTTACCCGGGGGACGAGCAGTACTTC.

The chain uses TRBV24-1 and TRBJ1-1; D is ambiguous. V was cut by 5 bases and J by 6 bases, with 12 bases left in between. The length of the CDR3 is 13 residues. The germline V gene has CDR1 KGHDR and CDR2 SFDVKD. The CDR3 protein is CATSGGRSPEAFF. CDR3 DNA: TGTGCCACCAGTGGAGGGAGATCTCCTGAAGCTTTCTTT.

The CDR3 DNA sequence: TGTGCCAGCAGCTCTAGACGGATCCCTACAACTAATGAAAAACTGTTTTTT. Translation: CASSSRRIPTTNEKLFF. The V gene is TRBV7-2, the J gene TRBJ1-4; D unclear. The germline V and J ends were trimmed by 4 bases and 0 bases, with 15 bases remaining between them. Germline V gene data show CDR1 as SGHTA and CDR2 as FQGNSA. The CDR3 spans 17 residues.

The chain uses TRBV6-5 and TRBJ1-2; 11 bases align to TRBD1. The CDR3 sequence is 16 residues long. V was clipped by 2 bases and J by 5 bases; unmatched bases: 7. Germline-derived CDR1 and CDR2 are MNHEY and SVGAGI. This chain's CDR3 is CASSYPGQGALYGYTF. CDR3 sequence (DNA): TGTGCCAGCAGTTACCCCGGACAGGGGGCTCTTTATGGCTACACCTTC.

This clone appeared once. This chain links TRBV6-5 with TRBJ2-3; D perhaps matches TRBD2 (6 bases). The CDR3 is made up of 15 amino acids. V lost 6 bases and J lost 0, with 13 bases in between. The germline V gene encodes CDR1 MNHEY and CDR2 SVGAGI. DNA for the CDR3: TGTGCCAGCAGACCGGGACTTACTAGCACAGATACGCAGTATTTT. It encodes CASRPGLTSTDTQYF.

V is TRBV18 and J is TRBJ2-1; TRBD2 is a possible D gene (6 bases). This CDR3 has 14 amino acids. CDR1 and CDR2 (germline): KGHSH, LQKENI. V lost 0 bases and J 6 bases, leaving 9 bases between the germline ends. CDR3 in amino acids: CASSPPGRSNEQFF. The CDR3 DNA reads TGTGCCAGCTCACCACCCGGGAGAAGCAATGAGCAGTTCTTC.

The V call is TRBV28, the J call TRBJ2-1; 9 bases agree with TRBD2. The V and J ends lost 5 bases and 2 bases, in that order; junction bases with no gene match: 10. The CDR3 totals 17 residues. Germline loops: CDR1 MDHEN, CDR2 SYDVKM. The CDR3 loop is CASSLLAGTGPYNEQFF. CDR3 nucleotides: TGTGCCAGCAGTCTCCTAGCGGGAACGGGTCCCTACAATGAGCAGTTCTTC.

In this sample, this clone turned up many times. The gene calls are TRBV2 and TRBJ2-1; 7 bases align to TRBD1. The CDR3 contains 14 residues. Losses at the gene ends were 3 bases for V and 6 bases for J; bases not matched to a gene: 5. CDR1 is SNHLY and CDR2 is FYNNEI in the germline V gene. The CDR3 DNA reads as TGTGCCAGCAGTGATGACAGGGTGGTCAATGAGCAGTTCTTC. The encoded protein is CASSDDRVVNEQFF.

This clone was seen only a few times. The identical CDR3 is also encoded by other nucleotide sequences in the sample. V usage is TRBV11-3 and J usage is TRBJ2-2, with a tentative D call TRBD2 (5 bases). This CDR3 comprises 15 residues. The V gene lost 0 bases and the J gene lost 1 base, with 6 bases spanning the gap. The germline CDR1 and CDR2 sequences are SGHNT and YENEEA. The CDR3 loop reads CASSLDRGNTGELFF. The DNA for the CDR3 is TGTGCCAGCAGCTTAGATCGGGGGAACACCGGGGAGCTGTTTTTT.

The chain uses TRBV13 and TRBJ2-7, with a weak D call TRBD1 (6 bases). The germline V gene encodes CDR1 PRHDT and CDR2 FYEKMQ (reference sequence). This CDR3 comprises 18 residues. V lost 4 bases and J 0 bases, leaving 22 bases between the germline ends. The CDR3 loop is CASSSPPTSGDNSYEQYF. Here the CDR3 DNA reads TGTGCCAGCAGCTCGCCTCCCACCTCAGGGGACAACTCCTACGAGCAGTACTTC.

The V and J genes are TRBV7-3 and TRBJ2-1; TRBD2 matches at 8 bases. This CDR3 is 14 amino acids long. The V and J ends lost 5 bases and 4 bases, in that order; junction bases with no gene match: 4. Germline values: CDR1 SGHTA, CDR2 FQGTGA. CDR3 sequence: CASSPGTSYNEQFF. In DNA, the CDR3 is TGTGCCAGCAGCCCCGGGACTAGTTACAATGAGCAGTTCTTC.

The chain has TRBV6-5 and TRBJ2-3; the D is unclear. The CDR3 totals 14 residues. Trimming took 1 base from V and 2 from J, leaving 7 bases between them. Germline assignment: CDR1 MNHEY and CDR2 SVGAGI. The CDR3 DNA follows: TGTGCCAGCAGTTACTTCCAAAACACAGATACGCAGTATTTT. Translation: CASSYFQNTDTQYF.

This chain uses TRBV6-5 with TRBJ2-7; D may be TRBD2 (6 bases). This CDR3 is built from 12 residues. Trimming cost V 10 bases and J 4 bases, with 14 bases left between them. Germline CDR1 reads MNHEY; CDR2 reads SVGAGI. For the CDR3, the DNA is TGTGCCACCCATGTGGGGACTTACGAGCAGTACTTC. Translated, it gives CATHVGTYEQYF.

The rearrangement uses TRBV4-3 and TRBJ2-7, with 8 bases identical to TRBD2. The CDR3 consists of 16 residues. J lost 2 bases, V lost 5 bases, and 11 bases had no gene match. Germline values: CDR1 LGHNA, CDR2 YSLEER. CDR3 sequence (DNA): TGCGCCAGCAGCATCGGGGGGGGGACTGGAACCTACGAGCAGTACTTC. Its protein product is CASSIGGGTGTYEQYF.